Following are 16 T cell receptor beta chains from one sample sequenced in a study of blood T cell repertoires in COVID-19. Generated by immunoSEQ multiplex PCR, the TCRdb table keeps only in-frame clones and is missing some. Of some 200,000 clones listed, about 80% are singletons. The sequenced material came from peripheral blood. These receptors were obtained from a human donor with acute or convalescent COVID-19. The donor label of this sample is uncertain.

This chain joins TRBV9 and TRBJ2-3, with 7 nucleotides matching TRBD2. The V segment lost 0 bases and the J segment 2 bases; nucleotides outside the gene matches: 6. This CDR3 region has 16 residues. The germline CDR1 and CDR2 sequences are SGDLS and YYNGEE. The CDR3 sequence: CASSVGEGLNTDTQYF. The CDR3 nucleotides read TGTGCCAGCAGCGTAGGGGAGGGGTTGAACACAGATACGCAGTATTTT.

This clone showed up just once. The chain has TRBV6-5 and TRBJ1-2, with D hard to call. CDR1 and CDR2 from the germline V gene are MNHEY and SVGAGI. V lost 0 bases and J 3 bases, leaving 11 bases between the germline ends. This CDR3 has 15 residues. This CDR3 is CASSYSPRADYGYTF. The CDR3 coding sequence is TGTGCCAGCAGTTACTCACCCCGTGCAGACTATGGCTACACCTTC.

This rearrangement joins TRBV29-1 to TRBJ2-7, with D perhaps TRBD1 (6 bases). CDR1 and CDR2 from the germline V gene are SQVTM and ANQGSEA. The length of the CDR3 is 13 residues. Trimming cost V 3 bases and J 1 base, with 10 bases left between them. This chain's CDR3 is CSVEGAASYEQYF. Here the CDR3 DNA reads TGCAGCGTTGAGGGGGCCGCATCCTACGAGCAGTACTTC.

Remarks on this clone: The germline gene is not matched at one end of the junction; a read error may be the cause. J is TRBJ2-7 and V is TRBV6-5; D unresolved. The CDR3 is 11 residues long. The germline gives CDR1 MNHEY, CDR2 SVGAGI. The CDR3 sequence is CASRVDTSKIF. The CDR3, as DNA: TGTGCCAGCAGGGTCGACACCTCAAAGATCTTC.

V usage is TRBV19 and J usage is TRBJ2-5; a possible D gene is TRBD2 (5 bases). Trimming left V 4 bases short and J 2 bases short, with 14 bases between. The germline V gene encodes CDR1 LNHDA and CDR2 SQIVND (reference sequence). The CDR3 has 15 residues. In DNA form, the CDR3 reads TGTGCCAGTAGTACCCCCGGCAGAGGGCAAGAGACCCAGTACTTC. Translating gives CASSTPGRGQETQYF. The full variable domain, in which reference TRBV19 and TRBJ2-5 provide the parts outside the CDR3, is DGGITQSPKYLFRKEGQNVTLSCEQNLNHDAMYWYRQDPGQGLRLIYYSQIVNDFQKGDIAEGYSVSREKKESFPLTVTSAQKNPTAFYLCASSTPGRGQETQYFGPGTRLLVL.

This chain uses TRBV7-3 with TRBJ2-3; 8 nucleotides line up with TRBD1. This CDR3 is 13 amino acids long. Germline V lookup: CDR1 SGHTA, CDR2 FQGTGA. V shed 7 bases, J shed 4 bases, and the junction held 4 bases outside the gene matches. CDR3 sequence (DNA): TGTGCCAGCAAAACAGGGGGGTCAGATACGCAGTATTTT. Its translation: CASKTGGSDTQYF.

This chain joins TRBV30 and TRBJ1-1, with 8 bases matching TRBD1. The CDR3 has 13 residues. With 8 bases clipped from V and 1 base from J, the junction kept 6 bases outside the gene matches. Germline V CDR1 and CDR2: GTSNPN, SVGIG (reference sequence). The DNA of the CDR3 is TGTGCCGGACGGACAGGGAGGAACACTGAAGCTTTCTTT. Residues: CAGRTGRNTEAFF.

The chain has TRBV11-3 and TRBJ2-1, with D possibly TRBD1 on 5 matching bases. The CDR3 loop spans 14 amino acids. The V end lost 3 bases, the J end lost 12 bases, and 18 bases lay between the germline ends. From germline, CDR1 is SGHNT and CDR2 YENEEA. CDR3 bases: TGTGCCAGCAGCTTGTCCCCAGGGTCAGATGCGCAGTTCTTC. Its translation: CASSLSPGSDAQFF.

This clone was detected a few times. The genes are TRBV28 and TRBJ1-1, with D unclear. V was clipped by 2 bases and J by 4 bases, with 11 bases between them. Germline-derived CDR1 and CDR2 are MDHEN and SYDVKM. This CDR3 has 14 amino acids. This chain's CDR3 is CASSLGGSVTEAFF. For the CDR3, the DNA is TGTGCCAGCAGTTTAGGAGGGTCGGTCACTGAAGCTTTCTTT. Supplemented by reference TRBV28 and TRBJ1-1, the full variable domain reads DVKVTQSSRYLVKRTGEKVFLECVQDMDHENMFWYRQDPGLGLRLIYFSYDVKMKEKGDIPEGYSVSREKKERFSLILESASTNQTSMYLCASSLGGSVTEAFFGQGTRLTVV.

The chain links TRBV18 to TRBJ2-4, with 7 bases fitting TRBD2. The germline V gene encodes CDR1 KGHSH and CDR2 LQKENI. This CDR3 has 15 amino acids. V gave up 3 bases and J gave up 6 bases; unmatched junction bases: 8. The CDR3 DNA reads as TGTGCCAGCTCACCCGGGACCGGGGGGTCAAACATTCAGTACTTC. It translates to CASSPGTGGSNIQYF.

This clone was detected once. The chain has TRBV6-6 and TRBJ1-2; 10 nucleotides agree with TRBD1. Germline CDR1 and CDR2: MNHNY and SVGAGI (reference sequence). The CDR3 contains 17 residues. V shed 5 bases and J 1 base; nucleotides not matched to a gene: 10. The CDR3 DNA sequence: TGTGCCAGCAGTCCCGCGACAGGGGGCCAACTTAACTATGGCTACACCTTC. Translation: CASSPATGGQLNYGYTF.

The gene calls are TRBV2 and TRBJ2-7, with 7 bases matching TRBD1. The ends lost 4 bases at V and 2 bases at J; junction bases unmatched: 2. CDR3 length: 13 residues. Germline V CDR1 and CDR2: SNHLY, FYNNEI. CDR3: CASSGDSPYEQYF. CDR3 nucleotides: TGTGCCAGCAGTGGGGACAGCCCCTACGAGCAGTACTTC.

The chain carries TRBV5-1 and TRBJ1-1; D may be TRBD1 (5 bases). This CDR3 contains 15 residues. The V end was cut by 0 bases, the J end by 4 bases, with 13 bases between. Germline lookup yields CDR1 SGHRS and CDR2 YFSETQ. CDR3 coding DNA: TGCGCCAGCAGCTTGGATTCGGGGGTGACCACTGAAGCTTTCTTT. It translates to CASSLDSGVTTEAFF. Variable domain in full (rest from reference TRBV5-1 and TRBJ1-1): KAGVTQTPRYLIKTRGQQVTLSCSPISGHRSVSWYQQTPGQGLQFLFEYFSETQRNKGNFPGRFSGRQFSNSRSEMNVSTLELGDSALYLCASSLDSGVTTEAFFGQGTRLTVV.

As for this clone: The same CDR3 can be traced to other DNA sequences in this sample. V gene TRBV19 combines with J gene TRBJ1-1, with 9 bases that match TRBD1. J was trimmed by 5 bases and V by 5 bases; bases with no gene match: 6. CDR3 size: 14 residues. Germline V lookup: CDR1 LNHDA, CDR2 SQIVND (reference sequence). CDR3 coding DNA: TGTGCCAGTAGTTTGACAGGGGGAGAAACTGAAGCTTTCTTT. The encoded protein is CASSLTGGETEAFF.

The chain uses TRBV19 and TRBJ1-5; the D is unclear. Trimming took 0 bases from V and 8 from J, leaving 11 bases between them. CDR3 length: 14 residues. Germline CDR1 LNHDA, CDR2 SQIVND (reference sequence). For the CDR3, the DNA is TGTGCCAGTAGTATAGACCAAAACGCGGAGCCCCAGCATTTT. Its translation: CASSIDQNAEPQHF.

The genes are TRBV3-1 (or the pseudogene TRBV3-2) and TRBJ2-7; D is uncertain. Germline CDR1 LGHDT, CDR2 YNNKEL (reference sequence). The CDR3 extends over 12 amino acids. V was shortened by 2 bases and J by 9 bases, with 11 bases between the two germline ends. This CDR3 reads CASSQSNTGQYF. The CDR3 bases are TGTGCCAGCAGCCAAAGTAACACGGGGCAGTACTTC.